This T cell receptor beta chain was sequenced in a study of tumor-infiltrating lymphocytes in primary liver carcinoma. Making TCR beta cDNA involved roughly 500 ng total RNA and a constant-region primer. Construction of TCR beta libraries relied on three successive nested multiplex PCR rounds employing slightly modified ARM-PCR. Both of the initial two PCR rounds ran for around 9 cycles and employed TRBV1-TRBV30 forward primers alongside a C-beta reverse primer. MiXCR was run by TCRdb on the multiplex PCR reads, yielding one entry per CDR3 protein. The sample has around 120,000 distinct CDR3 sequences, 55% to 75% seen once. Co-extraction of both nucleic acids (RNA and DNA) used roughly 18-32 mg of unsorted bulk tissue. In every tumor sample, viable tumor cells made up over 90%. Turning to this clonotype: A much larger clone differs by one base, so this may be a read error.

CDR1 is SQVTM, CDR2 ANQGSEA, per germline. CDR3 size: 13 residues. The source is a woman aged 60-75 years with primary liver carcinoma and hepatitis B virus infection. This sequence joins TRBV29-1 and TRBJ1-4, with D maybe TRBD1 (6 bases). Sequencing used liver tumor tissue from sampling region 1. Subset specified: tumor region T1, superior pole. The CDR3 DNA reads as TGCAGCGTTATAACAGGGATGGATGAAAGACTGTTTTTT. The encoded protein is CSVITGMDERLFF.